One sample yielded the 29 T cell receptor beta chains listed below, sequenced in a study of T-cell reconstitution after alpha-beta-depleted transplantation in children. Construction of the TCRbeta library involved unique molecular identifiers. TCRdb called the PCR reads again in MiXCR, with one record for every CDR3 protein. Here the sample spans under 250,000 distinct CDR3 sequences, approximately 15% being singletons. The source was PBMCs, mostly from graft donor cells, collected 360 days after TCRalphabeta/CD19-depleted stem cell transplant. The receptors originated from a male patient between 2 and 15 years old who had a stem cell transplant for acute lymphoblastic leukemia, so the T cells may come from the graft donor.

This clonotype was counted at least ten times. The V gene is TRBV12-3 or TRBV12-4, the J gene TRBJ2-7, with 10 bases that match TRBD1. The ends lost 1 base at V and 2 bases at J; junction bases unmatched: 2. The CDR3 spans 15 residues. CDR3 nucleotide sequence: TGTGCCAGCAGTTTAGGACAGGGGGCTCCCTACGAGCAGTACTTC. Translating it yields CASSLGQGAPYEQYF.

This clonotype was detected a few times. The chain carries TRBV7-8 and TRBJ2-1; D is perhaps TRBD1 or TRBD2 (7 bases each). The CDR3 contains 16 residues. V was pared by 7 bases and J by 6 bases, with 22 bases between. In germline, CDR1 is SGHVS, CDR2 FQNEAQ. The DNA of the CDR3 is TGTGCCAGCACCCTATTTCGACTAGCAGGGGGCAATGAGCAGTTCTTC. Its protein product is CASTLFRLAGGNEQFF. Combining the CDR3 with reference TRBV7-8 and TRBJ2-1 gives the whole variable domain GAGVSQSPRYKVAKRGQDVALRCDPISGHVSLFWYQQALGQGPEFLTYFQNEAQLDKSGLPSDRFFAERPEGSVSTLKIQRTQQEDSAVYLCASTLFRLAGGNEQFFGPGTRLTVL.

V usage is TRBV6-1 and J usage is TRBJ2-2; D might be TRBD2 (6 bases). Germline V lookup: CDR1 MNHNS, CDR2 SASEGT. Trimming removed 7 bases from V and 1 base from J, with 13 bases in between. This CDR3 comprises 15 residues. The CDR3 region is CASTWVSGNTGELFF. The CDR3 DNA reads TGTGCCAGCACCTGGGTTAGCGGGAACACCGGGGAGCTGTTTTTT.

The chain employs TRBV19 and TRBJ2-7; D possibly corresponds to TRBD2 (7 bases). V lost 7 bases to trimming and J lost 6 bases, with 16 bases between them. The CDR3 spans 13 residues. The V gene's germline CDR1 is LNHDA and CDR2 SQIVND (reference sequence). CDR3 DNA: TGTGCCAGTAAGGACGGGGGGCGAGGCGAGCAGTACTTC. Residues: CASKDGGRGEQYF.

CDR3 nucleotides: TGTGCCTGGAGTGCGGGACTCACGAACACTGAAGCTTTCTTT. It encodes CAWSAGLTNTEAFF. V usage is TRBV30 and J usage is TRBJ1-1; tentative D call: TRBD1 (5 bases). This CDR3 has 14 residues. V was cut by 1 base and J by 1 base, with 10 bases left in between. Germline V CDR1 and CDR2: GTSNPN, SVGIG (reference sequence). The full variable domain, completed using reference TRBV30 and TRBJ1-1, is SQTIHQWPATLVQPVGSPLSLECTVEGTSNPNLYWYRQAAGRGLQLLFYSVGIGQISSEVPQNLSASRPQDRQFILSSKKLLLSDSGFYLCAWSAGLTNTEAFFGQGTRLTVV.

This clonotype came up a few times. This chain connects TRBV27 to TRBJ2-2; D is unresolved. The germline V and J ends were trimmed by 4 bases and 5 bases, with 17 bases remaining between them. The CDR3 is 16 residues long. In germline, CDR1 is MNHEY, CDR2 SMNVEV (reference sequence). The CDR3 protein is CASSSVQSRPTGELFF. CDR3 bases: TGTGCCAGCAGTTCCGTACAGAGTCGCCCTACCGGGGAGCTGTTTTTT.

V and J are TRBV11-2 and TRBJ2-7; no reliable D call. V was cut by 1 base and J by 2 bases, with 12 bases left in between. The CDR3 loop spans 15 amino acids. Per the germline V gene, CDR1 is SGHAT and CDR2 is FQNNGV. The CDR3, as DNA: TGTGCCAGCAGCTTAGGGGTTAGTTCAACCTACGAGCAGTACTTC. Its protein product is CASSLGVSSTYEQYF. Full variable domain (remainder filled in from reference TRBV11-2 and TRBJ2-7): EAGVAQSPRYKIIEKRQSVAFWCNPISGHATLYWYQQILGQGPKLLIQFQNNGVVDDSQLPKDRFSAERLKGVDSTLKIQPAKLEDSAVYLCASSLGVSSTYEQYFGPGTRLTVT.

The CDR3 protein is CASSSRDLYEQYF. For the CDR3, the DNA is TGTGCCAGCAGCTCCCGGGATCTCTACGAGCAGTACTTC. V and J are TRBV11-3 and TRBJ2-7, with TRBD2 as a possible D gene (5 bases). The CDR3 extends over 13 amino acids. Trimming removed 4 bases from V and 3 bases from J, with 10 bases in between. Germline V gene lookup returns CDR1 SGHNT and CDR2 YENEEA.

V is TRBV7-2 and J is TRBJ1-1, with D possibly matching TRBD1 (6 bases). V lost 6 bases to trimming and J lost 0 bases, with 11 bases between them. CDR1 is SGHTA, CDR2 FQGNSA, per germline. The CDR3 is made up of 14 amino acids. CDR3 residues: CASSQGQLNTEAFF. CDR3 nucleotides: TGTGCCAGCAGTCAAGGACAGTTGAACACTGAAGCTTTCTTT.

This clonotype has a handful of counts. This chain connects TRBV4-1 to TRBJ2-7; D call uncertain. The V and J ends lost 1 base and 1 base respectively, with 5 bases between them. The CDR3 extends over 13 amino acids. Looked up from germline, CDR1 is MGHRA and CDR2 is YSYEKL. In DNA, the CDR3 is TGCGCCAGCAGCCAAGGGGCGTCCTACGAGCAGTACTTC. Protein product: CASSQGASYEQYF.

This chain uses TRBV3-1 with TRBJ1-2; D might be TRBD1 (5 bases). CDR1 and CDR2 from the germline V gene are LGHDT and YNNKEL (reference sequence). V lost 0 bases to trimming and J lost 7 bases, with 12 bases between them. The CDR3 is 14 amino acids. Here the CDR3 reads CASSQEGTLSGYTF. In nucleotides, the CDR3 is TGTGCCAGCAGCCAAGAAGGGACCTTGAGTGGCTACACCTTC.

In its sample, this clonotype was seen many times. The gene calls are TRBV7-6 and TRBJ2-7; D not resolved. V was shortened by 1 base and J by 6 bases, with 13 bases between the two germline ends. The CDR3 covers 14 residues. CDR1 and CDR2 (germline): SGHVS, FNYEAQ. The CDR3 bases are TGTGCCAGCAGCTTAGTTGATCCGGGTGCCGAGCAGTACTTC. Translated, it gives CASSLVDPGAEQYF.

Ten or more counts support this clonotype. The V gene is TRBV20-1, the J gene TRBJ2-2, with TRBD2 identical over 10 bases. Germline V gene lookup returns CDR1 DFQATT and CDR2 SNEGSKA (reference sequence). The junction had 1 base not matched to a gene; V was cut back by 3 bases and J by 6 bases. CDR3 size: 13 residues. CDR3 sequence (DNA): TGCAGTGCTAGCAGCGGGGGGGCCGGGGAGCTGTTTTTT. Translation: CSASSGGAGELFF.

In its sample, this clonotype was seen many times. V is TRBV4-3 and J is TRBJ2-2, with D possibly matching TRBD2 (6 bases). Per the germline V gene, CDR1 is LGHNA and CDR2 is YSLEER. The CDR3 totals 16 residues. V lost 2 bases, J lost 1 base, and 11 bases lay in between. The CDR3 protein is CASSQWLGGNTGELFF. Written as DNA, the CDR3 is TGCGCCAGCAGCCAATGGCTCGGGGGGAACACCGGGGAGCTGTTTTTT.

This clonotype was recorded at least ten times. The rearrangement uses TRBV5-1 and TRBJ2-7, with 8 bases aligning to TRBD2. Losses at the gene ends were 7 bases for V and 0 bases for J; bases not matched to a gene: 6. Germline V gene sequence: CDR1 SGHRS, CDR2 YFSETQ. The length of the CDR3 is 14 residues. CDR3 DNA sequence: TGCGCCAGCGGAGAGCGGGGGAGCTCCTACGAGCAGTACTTC. The encoded protein is CASGERGSSYEQYF.

This sequence joins TRBV7-9 and TRBJ1-2, with 9 positions matching TRBD1. The CDR3 length is 16 residues. Losses at the gene ends were 3 bases for V and 3 bases for J; bases not matched to a gene: 8. Germline assignment: CDR1 SEHNR and CDR2 FQNEAQ (reference sequence). The CDR3 loop reads CASSFTGGSRDYGYTF. CDR3 nucleotides: TGTGCCAGCAGCTTCACAGGGGGCTCCCGCGACTATGGCTACACCTTC.

The J gene is TRBJ1-2, the V gene TRBV4-3, with TRBD1 matching 9 bases. This CDR3 is built from 15 residues. After removal of 2 bases from V and 7 bases from J, the junction contained 8 bases not matched to a gene. CDR1 and CDR2 from the germline V gene are LGHNA and YSLEER. The CDR3 DNA follows: TGCGCCAGCAGCCAACACGGGACAGGGAGGGTTGGCTACACCTTC. It translates to CASSQHGTGRVGYTF.

This clonotype occurred many times. The V and J genes are TRBV5-1 and TRBJ2-2; weak D call: TRBD2 (6 bases). Looked up from germline, CDR1 is SGHRS and CDR2 is YFSETQ. V lost 4 bases and J lost 0, with 10 bases in between. This CDR3 is built from 15 residues. DNA for the CDR3: TGCGCCAGCAGCCCGGGACTCTCGAACACCGGGGAGCTGTTTTTT. Translating it yields CASSPGLSNTGELFF.

This clonotype was seen more than once but under ten times. The chain employs TRBV27 and TRBJ2-1, with 7 bases matching TRBD1. V was pared by 7 bases and J by 10 bases, with 13 bases of the junction left unmatched. Germline loops: CDR1 MNHEY, CDR2 SMNVEV (reference sequence). This CDR3 is built from 14 residues. CDR3 DNA sequence: TGTGCCAGCACCCGGACAGGAGGACTCGAGGAGCAGTTCTTC. It translates to CASTRTGGLEEQFF.

There are a few counts of this clonotype. The rearrangement uses TRBV3-1 and TRBJ2-7, with D perhaps TRBD2 (5 bases). Germline lookup yields CDR1 LGHDT and CDR2 YNNKEL (reference sequence). The CDR3 runs to 15 residues. Trimming stripped 4 bases from V and 2 bases from J, with 15 bases between. CDR3 amino acids: CASSPNSGWAYEQYF. Written as DNA, the CDR3 is TGTGCCAGCAGCCCGAATTCGGGGTGGGCCTACGAGCAGTACTTC.

This clonotype was counted only a few times. CDR3 residues: CASSSEQVGNQPQHF. In DNA form, the CDR3 reads TGTGCCAGCAGCTCTGAACAGGTCGGCAATCAGCCCCAGCATTTT. The J gene is TRBJ1-5, the V gene TRBV7-9; D possibly corresponds to TRBD1 (5 bases). This CDR3 is 15 amino acids long. The germline CDR1 and CDR2 sequences are SEHNR and FQNEAQ (reference sequence). Trimming removed 4 bases from V and 2 bases from J, with 12 bases in between.

V usage is TRBV20-1 and J usage is TRBJ1-4; 9 bases align to TRBD1. With V trimmed by 6 bases and J by 12 bases, 14 bases remained unmatched. The CDR3 runs 14 residues. Germline CDR1 and CDR2: DFQATT and SNEGSKA (reference sequence). CDR3 nucleotides: TGCAGTGCAAACCCAGGACAGGGGATCGGGGAACTGTTTTTT. Translated: CSANPGQGIGELFF.

A few counts support this clonotype. This sequence joins TRBV28 and TRBJ2-3; 10 bases align to TRBD1. CDR3 length: 16 residues. V lost 6 bases, J lost 1 base, and 7 bases stayed unmatched. The V gene's germline CDR1 is MDHEN and CDR2 SYDVKM. The CDR3 protein is CASSLTGTGGTDTQYF. CDR3 DNA: TGTGCCAGCAGCCTAACCGGGACAGGGGGCACAGATACGCAGTATTTT.

Only a few counts were recorded for this clonotype. The CDR3 DNA reads TGTGCCACCCACAGGGGTTTCAACACTGAAGCTTTCTTT. Protein sequence: CATHRGFNTEAFF. V usage is TRBV19 and J usage is TRBJ1-1, with 7 bases lining up with TRBD1. This CDR3 spans 13 amino acids. The germline CDR1 and CDR2 sequences are LNHDA and SQIVND (reference sequence). V trimming: 10 bases; J trimming: 2 bases; junction bases outside the gene matches: 7.

This rearrangement joins TRBV7-2 to TRBJ1-3, with 7 nucleotides matching TRBD1. The germline V gene has CDR1 SGHTA and CDR2 FQGNSA. This CDR3 has 15 residues. Losses at the gene ends were 4 bases for V and 4 bases for J; bases not matched to a gene: 7. The CDR3 DNA follows: TGTGCCAGCAGCTCAACAGGGGATACAGGAAACACCATATATTTT. Translated: CASSSTGDTGNTIYF.

This clonotype was recorded a few times. V and J are TRBV18 and TRBJ2-7; D may be TRBD1 or TRBD2 (5 bases each). V was cut by 2 bases and J by 2 bases, with 13 bases left in between. Looked up from germline, CDR1 is KGHSH and CDR2 is LQKENI. This CDR3 contains 15 residues. This chain's CDR3 is CASSPEGSGTYEQYF. For the CDR3, the DNA is TGTGCCAGCTCACCAGAGGGGTCGGGTACCTACGAGCAGTACTTC.

The rearrangement links TRBV5-1 to TRBJ2-1; possible D gene TRBD2, 6 bases. V was cut by 7 bases and J by 2 bases, with 22 bases left in between. Germline CDR1 and CDR2: SGHRS and YFSETQ. This CDR3 comprises 17 residues. The CDR3, as DNA: TGCGCCAGCCGTTCTGGGGGGACCACATTTACCTACAATGAGCAGTTCTTC. Its protein product is CASRSGGTTFTYNEQFF.

This clonotype showed up just a few times. The chain links TRBV12-3 or TRBV12-4 to TRBJ2-7; 8 bases match TRBD1. This CDR3 comprises 14 residues. The V gene end was trimmed by 6 bases and the J gene end by 4 bases; junction bases not matched to a gene: 8. CDR3 residues: CASRVGQGFYEQYF. The CDR3 DNA reads TGTGCCAGCAGGGTCGGACAGGGTTTTTACGAGCAGTACTTC.

This chain uses TRBV5-1 with TRBJ2-5; either TRBD1 or TRBD2 may fit D (5 bases each). Germline V gene data show CDR1 as SGHRS and CDR2 as YFSETQ. The length of the CDR3 is 14 residues. The germline V and J ends were trimmed by 3 bases and 5 bases, with 14 bases remaining between them. The CDR3: CASSYGTSGETQYF. DNA for the CDR3: TGCGCCAGCAGCTATGGGACCTCTGGGGAGACCCAGTACTTC.